This T cell receptor beta chain derives from a study of beta chain features in type 1 diabetes. The wider study: Patient and healthy donor groups were alike in age, gender and cell yields. Whole-study results and caveats: Shortening of TCRB CDR3s, moderate but significant, appeared in all four CD4+ subsets of Type 1 diabetes patients. Patients with type 1 diabetes showed fewer VDJ junction insertions and more deletions.

On this clone itself: What it recognizes is unknown.

The isolated RNA, all of it, was reverse transcribed, so expressed TCRB transcripts were what got sequenced. The method was immunoSEQ multiplex PCR; TCRdb's version includes in-frame clones alone and lacks a portion of them. The table includes roughly 50,000 clones, around 45% detected once. The germline gives CDR1 SGHRS, CDR2 YFSETQ. CDR3 length: 12 residues. V gene TRBV5-1 combines with J gene TRBJ2-5, with no clear D. The better agreement between TRBJ2-7 and the DNA end casts doubt on the J call. This clonotype was obtained from a man aged 25-40 years with type 1 diabetes. Input material: stem cell memory CD4+ T cells from blood. The CDR3 sequence: CASSGQSYEQYF. The CDR3 DNA sequence: TGCGCCAGCAGTGGGCAATCCTACGAGCAGTACTTC.